One and the same sample provided the 10 T cell receptor beta chains below, sequenced in a study of beta chain features in type 1 diabetes. As every portion of the isolated RNA was reverse transcribed, the sequencing read expressed TCRB transcripts. The table came from immunoSEQ multiplex PCR; TCRdb's copy has only in-frame clones and leaves some out. The table has hundreds of thousands of clones, roughly 13% seen once. Material: naive CD4+ T cells from blood. These receptors all come from a man aged 18 to 30 in good health.

The chain is built from TRBV7-9 and TRBJ2-2; TRBD1 aligns across 9 bases. CDR1 SEHNR and CDR2 FQNEAQ come from the germline V gene (reference sequence). This CDR3 comprises 13 residues. Trimming cost V 6 bases and J 6 bases; bases outside gene matches: 2. The DNA of the CDR3 is TGTGCCAGCAGAAGACAGGGGGCCGGGGAGCTGTTTTTT. It specifies CASRRQGAGELFF. The entire variable domain, with the rest obtained from reference TRBV7-9 and TRBJ2-2, is as follows: DTGVSQNPRHKITKRGQNVTFRCDPISEHNRLYWYRQTLGQGPEFLTYFQNEAQLEKSRLLSDRFSAERPKGSFSTLEIQRTEQGDSAMYLCASRRQGAGELFFGEGSRLTVL.

This chain connects TRBV25-1 to TRBJ2-7; D is possibly TRBD2 (6 bases). Per germline, CDR1 MGHDK and CDR2 SYGVNS. With 6 bases removed from V and 2 bases from J, the gap between germline ends came to 14 bases. The CDR3 is 14 amino acids. The CDR3 coding sequence is TGTGCCAGCAGCCGGGACTCAGGTACCTACGAGCAGTACTTC. Protein: CASSRDSGTYEQYF.

This clone was detected only a few times. This sequence joins TRBV4-3 and TRBJ2-1, with 11 bases that match TRBD2. The germline gives CDR1 LGHNA, CDR2 YSLEER. Germline trimming cut 0 bases from V and 5 bases from J; bases unmatched to any gene: 9. The CDR3 spans 18 residues. As DNA, the CDR3 is TGCGCCAGCAGCCAAGAACGCCTGACTAGCGGGGCCAACAATGAGCAGTTCTTC. Protein: CASSQERLTSGANNEQFF.

This chain uses TRBV7-2 with TRBJ1-4; D is unresolved. The germline V gene encodes CDR1 SGHTA and CDR2 FQGNSA. V gave up 5 bases and J gave up 8 bases, with 15 bases separating them. There are 14 residues in the CDR3. CDR3 sequence (DNA): TGTGCCAGCAGCCCGGGCCGGGAAGGAGAAAAACTGTTTTTT. It yields the protein CASSPGREGEKLFF. Looking up the rest from reference TRBV7-2 and TRBJ1-4 gives the full variable domain: GAGVSQSPSNKVTEKGKDVELRCDPISGHTALYWYRQSLGQGLEFLIYFQGNSAPDKSGLPSDRFSAERTGGSVSTLTIQRTQQEDSAVYLCASSPGREGEKLFFGSGTQLSVL.

This clone was counted between two and nine times. V gene TRBV2 combines with J gene TRBJ2-1, with TRBD1 matching over 9 bases. The CDR3 is made up of 15 amino acids. The ends lost 7 bases at V and 1 base at J; junction bases unmatched: 5. Per the germline V gene, CDR1 is SNHLY and CDR2 is FYNNEI. The CDR3 region is CASTETGGSYNEQFF. The CDR3 region has the DNA TGTGCCAGCACGGAGACAGGGGGGTCCTACAATGAGCAGTTCTTC.

This clone has just a few counts. The CDR3 protein is CASSRPPGGTSTDTQYF. The CDR3 region has the DNA TGTGCCAGCAGCCGACCACCGGGGGGAACTAGCACAGATACGCAGTATTTT. This chain joins TRBV7-2 and TRBJ2-3; TRBD2 matches at 7 bases. The CDR3 consists of 17 residues. V was clipped by 5 bases and J by 0 bases; unmatched bases: 11. Germline loops: CDR1 SGHTA, CDR2 FQGNSA. The full variable domain, in which reference TRBV7-2 and TRBJ2-3 provide the parts outside the CDR3, is GAGVSQSPSNKVTEKGKDVELRCDPISGHTALYWYRQSLGQGLEFLIYFQGNSAPDKSGLPSDRFSAERTGGSVSTLTIQRTQQEDSAVYLCASSRPPGGTSTDTQYFGPGTRLTVL.

Only a few counts were recorded for this clone. The genes are TRBV7-2 and TRBJ1-5, with D perhaps TRBD1 (5 bases). Germline-derived CDR1 and CDR2 are SGHTA and FQGNSA. Deletions cut 5 bases from V and 8 bases from J, with 13 bases between. The CDR3 runs 13 residues. In DNA, the CDR3 is TGTGCCAGCAGCACCAGGGTGGTGGAGCCCCAGCATTTT. Amino acid sequence: CASSTRVVEPQHF.

The gene calls are TRBV28 and TRBJ1-2; the D gene is possibly TRBD1 (5 bases). The CDR3 is 14 residues long. Trimming removed 4 bases at V and 4 bases at J, with 13 bases between. Germline-derived CDR1 and CDR2 are MDHEN and SYDVKM. CDR3 coding DNA: TGTGCCAGCAGTTCAGGGTTATCGGCCTATGGCTACACCTTC. Protein: CASSSGLSAYGYTF.

This chain joins TRBV28 and TRBJ1-5; D gene unclear. Germline V gene data show CDR1 as MDHEN and CDR2 as SYDVKM. The V gene lost 5 bases and the J gene lost 3 bases, with 8 bases spanning the gap. CDR3 length: 13 amino acids. The CDR3: CASSIVNNQPQHF. For the CDR3, the DNA is TGTGCCAGCAGTATTGTTAACAATCAGCCCCAGCATTTT.

Only a few counts were recorded for this clone. V and J are TRBV7-9 and TRBJ1-3, with a possible D match to TRBD1 (5 bases). CDR3 size: 15 residues. V was shortened by 5 bases and J by 2 bases, with 13 bases between the two germline ends. Germline CDR1 is SEHNR and CDR2 is FQNEAQ (reference sequence). In DNA form, the CDR3 reads TGTGCCAGCAGCACACGCGCAGGGACTGGAAACACCATATATTTT. Translating it yields CASSTRAGTGNTIYF.